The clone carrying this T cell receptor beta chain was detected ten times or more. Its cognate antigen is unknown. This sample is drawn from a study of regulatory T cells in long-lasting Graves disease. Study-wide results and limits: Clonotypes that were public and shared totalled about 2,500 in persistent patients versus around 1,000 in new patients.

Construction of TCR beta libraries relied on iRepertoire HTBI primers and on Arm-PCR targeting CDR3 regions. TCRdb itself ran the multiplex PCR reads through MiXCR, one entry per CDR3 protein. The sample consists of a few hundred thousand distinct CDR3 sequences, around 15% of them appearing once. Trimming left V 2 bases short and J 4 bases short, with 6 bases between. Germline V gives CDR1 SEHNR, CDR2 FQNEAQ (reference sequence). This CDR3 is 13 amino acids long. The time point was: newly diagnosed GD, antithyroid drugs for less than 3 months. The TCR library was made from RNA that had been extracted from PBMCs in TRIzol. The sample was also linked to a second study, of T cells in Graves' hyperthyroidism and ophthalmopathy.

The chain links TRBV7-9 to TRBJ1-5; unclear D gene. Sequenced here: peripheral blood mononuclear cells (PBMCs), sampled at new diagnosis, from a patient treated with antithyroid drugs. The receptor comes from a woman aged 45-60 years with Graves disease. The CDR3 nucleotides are TGTGCCAGCAGCTTAAACGAGAATCAGCCCCAGCATTTT. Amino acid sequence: CASSLNENQPQHF. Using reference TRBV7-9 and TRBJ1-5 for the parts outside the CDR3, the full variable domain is DTGVSQNPRHKITKRGQNVTFRCDPISEHNRLYWYRQTLGQGPEFLTYFQNEAQLEKSRLLSDRFSAERPKGSFSTLEIQRTEQGDSAMYLCASSLNENQPQHFGDGTRLSIL.